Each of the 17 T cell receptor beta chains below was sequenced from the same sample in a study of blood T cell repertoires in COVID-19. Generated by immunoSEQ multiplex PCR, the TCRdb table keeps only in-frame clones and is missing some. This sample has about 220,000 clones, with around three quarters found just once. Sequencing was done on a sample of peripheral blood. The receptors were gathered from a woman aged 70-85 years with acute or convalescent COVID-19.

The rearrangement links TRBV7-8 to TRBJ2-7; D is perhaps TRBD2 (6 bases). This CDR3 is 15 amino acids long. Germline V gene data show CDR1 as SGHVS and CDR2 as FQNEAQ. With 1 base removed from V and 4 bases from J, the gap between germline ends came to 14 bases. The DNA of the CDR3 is TGTGCCAGCAGCTTAGGTAGGGACTCTCTATACGAGCAGTACTTC. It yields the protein CASSLGRDSLYEQYF.

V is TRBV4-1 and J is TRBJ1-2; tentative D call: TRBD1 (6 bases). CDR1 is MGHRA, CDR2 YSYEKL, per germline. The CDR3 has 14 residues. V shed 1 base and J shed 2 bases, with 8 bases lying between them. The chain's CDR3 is CASSQVQGNYGYTF. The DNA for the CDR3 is TGCGCCAGCAGCCAAGTGCAGGGGAACTATGGCTACACCTTC.

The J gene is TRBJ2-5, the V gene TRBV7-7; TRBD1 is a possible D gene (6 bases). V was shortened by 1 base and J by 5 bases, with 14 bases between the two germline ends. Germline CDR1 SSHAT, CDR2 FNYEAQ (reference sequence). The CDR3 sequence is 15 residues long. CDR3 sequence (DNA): TGTGCCAGCAGCTTAGGAACCAGGGGTGGTGAGACCCAGTACTTC. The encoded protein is CASSLGTRGGETQYF.

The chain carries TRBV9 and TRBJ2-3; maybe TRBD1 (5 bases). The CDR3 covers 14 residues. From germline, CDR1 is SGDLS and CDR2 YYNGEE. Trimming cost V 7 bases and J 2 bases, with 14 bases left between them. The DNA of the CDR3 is TGTGCCAGCGACTTAGGACAAGCCACAGATACGCAGTATTTT. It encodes CASDLGQATDTQYF.

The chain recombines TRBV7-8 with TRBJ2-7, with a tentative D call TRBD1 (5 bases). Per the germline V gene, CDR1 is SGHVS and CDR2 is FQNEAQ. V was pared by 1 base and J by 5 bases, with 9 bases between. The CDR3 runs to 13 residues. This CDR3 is CASSLGGYNEQYV. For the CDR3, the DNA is TGTGCCAGCAGCTTAGGGGGCTATAACGAGCAGTACGTC.

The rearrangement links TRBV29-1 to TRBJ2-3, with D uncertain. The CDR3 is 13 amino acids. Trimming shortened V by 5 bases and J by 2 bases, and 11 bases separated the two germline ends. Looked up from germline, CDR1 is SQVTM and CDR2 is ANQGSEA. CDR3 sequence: CSVPKHPTDTQYF. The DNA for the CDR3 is TGCAGCGTTCCCAAACACCCCACAGATACGCAGTATTTT.

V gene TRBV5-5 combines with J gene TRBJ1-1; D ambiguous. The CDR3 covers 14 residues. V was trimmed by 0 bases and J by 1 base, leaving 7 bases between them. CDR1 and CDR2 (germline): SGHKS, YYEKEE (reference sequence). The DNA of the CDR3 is TGTGCCAGCAGCTTGGCCCCAGGGAACACTGAAGCTTTCTTT. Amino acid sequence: CASSLAPGNTEAFF. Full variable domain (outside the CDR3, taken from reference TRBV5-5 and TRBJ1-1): DAGVTQSPTHLIKTRGQQVTLRCSPISGHKSVSWYQQVLGQGPQFIFQYYEKEERGRGNFPDRFSARQFPNYSSELNVNALLLGDSALYLCASSLAPGNTEAFFGQGTRLTVV.

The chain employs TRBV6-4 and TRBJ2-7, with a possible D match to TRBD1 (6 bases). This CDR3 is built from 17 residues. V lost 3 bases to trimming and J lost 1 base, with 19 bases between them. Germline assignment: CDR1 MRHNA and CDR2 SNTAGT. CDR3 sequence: CASSEPRGNGNSYEQYF. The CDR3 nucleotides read TGTGCCAGCAGTGAGCCCAGGGGCAACGGAAATTCCTACGAGCAGTACTTC.

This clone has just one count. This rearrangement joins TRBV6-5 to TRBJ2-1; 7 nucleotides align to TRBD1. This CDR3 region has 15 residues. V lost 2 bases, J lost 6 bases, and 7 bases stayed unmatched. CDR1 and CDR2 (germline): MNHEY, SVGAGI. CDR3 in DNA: TGTGCCAGCAGTTACCAGACAGGGAAGGGCAATGAGCAGTTCTTC. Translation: CASSYQTGKGNEQFF.

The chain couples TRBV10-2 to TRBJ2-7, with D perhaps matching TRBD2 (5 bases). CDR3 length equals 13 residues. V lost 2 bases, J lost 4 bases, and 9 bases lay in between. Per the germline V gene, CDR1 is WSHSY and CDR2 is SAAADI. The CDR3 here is CASSEPSKYEQYF. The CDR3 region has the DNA TGCGCCAGCAGTGAGCCTAGCAAATACGAGCAGTACTTC.

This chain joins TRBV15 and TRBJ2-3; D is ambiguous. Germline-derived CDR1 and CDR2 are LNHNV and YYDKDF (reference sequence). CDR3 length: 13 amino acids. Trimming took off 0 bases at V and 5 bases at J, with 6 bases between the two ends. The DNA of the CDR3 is TGTGCCACCAGCAGAGATATCGGAGATACGCAGTATTTT. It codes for CATSRDIGDTQYF.

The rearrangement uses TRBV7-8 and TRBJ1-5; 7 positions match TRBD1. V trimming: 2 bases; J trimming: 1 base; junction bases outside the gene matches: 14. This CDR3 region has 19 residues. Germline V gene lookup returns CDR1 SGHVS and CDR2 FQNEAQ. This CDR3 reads CASSLKQGTPRSSNQPQHF. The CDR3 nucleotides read TGTGCCAGCAGCTTAAAACAGGGGACCCCCCGATCGAGCAATCAGCCCCAGCATTTT.

The CDR3 protein is CASSSPSGDEAFF. CDR3 DNA: TGCGCCAGCAGCTCCCCTTCCGGAGATGAAGCTTTCTTT. The gene calls are TRBV5-1 and TRBJ1-1; D remains ambiguous. Per germline, CDR1 SGHRS and CDR2 YFSETQ. The CDR3 consists of 13 residues. Between the trimmed V and J ends, which lost 3 bases and 7 bases, there was a span of 13 bases. Supplemented by reference TRBV5-1 and TRBJ1-1, the full variable domain reads KAGVTQTPRYLIKTRGQQVTLSCSPISGHRSVSWYQQTPGQGLQFLFEYFSETQRNKGNFPGRFSGRQFSNSRSEMNVSTLELGDSALYLCASSSPSGDEAFFGQGTRLTVV.

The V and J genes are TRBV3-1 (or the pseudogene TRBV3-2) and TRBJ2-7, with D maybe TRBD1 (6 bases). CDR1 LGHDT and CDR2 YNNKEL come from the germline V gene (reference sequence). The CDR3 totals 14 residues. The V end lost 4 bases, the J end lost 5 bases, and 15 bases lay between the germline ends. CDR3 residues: CASSPRQELHEQYV. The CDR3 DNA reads TGTGCCAGCAGCCCCAGACAGGAGCTCCACGAGCAGTACGTC.

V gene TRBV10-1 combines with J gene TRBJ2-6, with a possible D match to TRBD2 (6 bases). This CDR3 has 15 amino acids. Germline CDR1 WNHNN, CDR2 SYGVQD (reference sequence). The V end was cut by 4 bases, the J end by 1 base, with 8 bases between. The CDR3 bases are TGCGCCAGCAGTGCTGGGGGGTCTGGGGCCAACGTCCTGACTTTC. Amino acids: CASSAGGSGANVLTF.

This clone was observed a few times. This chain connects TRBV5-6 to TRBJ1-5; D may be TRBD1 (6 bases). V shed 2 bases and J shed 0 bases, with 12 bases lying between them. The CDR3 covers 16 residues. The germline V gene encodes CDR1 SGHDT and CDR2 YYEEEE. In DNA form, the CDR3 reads TGTGCCAGCAGCTTTAGGGGGGGATATAGCAATCAGCCCCAGCATTTT. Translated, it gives CASSFRGGYSNQPQHF.

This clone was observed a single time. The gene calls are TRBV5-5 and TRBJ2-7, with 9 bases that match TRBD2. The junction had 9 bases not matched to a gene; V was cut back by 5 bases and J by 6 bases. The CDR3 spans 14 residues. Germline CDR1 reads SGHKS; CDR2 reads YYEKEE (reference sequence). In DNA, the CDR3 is TGTGCCAGCAGGGAGCGGGGGGTCGAGAGCGAGCAGTACTTC. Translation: CASRERGVESEQYF.